The 18 T cell receptor beta chains reported below all come from one sample, sequenced in a study of shared clonotypes between healthy human individuals. The assay was immunoSEQ multiplex PCR, and TCRdb's table has in-frame clones only and misses some. The data show about 700,000 clones, with around 67% seen just once and 1.5% to 2% held by the top ten. The specimen sequenced was memory CD4+ T cells sorted from blood. The sample's subset: CD45RA-negative fraction. These receptors were taken from a woman aged 25 to 39 in good health.

The chain couples TRBV6-5 to TRBJ1-3; no firm D call. There are 11 residues in the CDR3. With 6 bases removed from V and 8 bases from J, the gap between germline ends came to 8 bases. Looked up from germline, CDR1 is MNHEY and CDR2 is SVGAGI. The CDR3 DNA reads as TGTGCCAGCAGCTACGGCGACACCATATATTTT. Encoded protein: CASSYGDTIYF.

This clone was observed once. The J gene is TRBJ2-5, the V gene TRBV27; maybe TRBD1 (5 bases). The CDR3 loop spans 15 amino acids. The ends were cut back, 6 bases at V and 2 bases at J, with 16 bases in the middle. Germline lookup yields CDR1 MNHEY and CDR2 SMNVEV (reference sequence). The CDR3, as DNA: TGTGCCAGCAGAACAAGACAGATAGGACAAGAGACCCAGTACTTC. Its protein is CASRTRQIGQETQYF.

The V gene is TRBV29-1, the J gene TRBJ1-4; D is uncertain. Trimming left V 7 bases short and J 2 bases short, with 8 bases between. This CDR3 has 12 amino acids. Germline CDR1 SQVTM, CDR2 ANQGSEA. Here the CDR3 DNA reads TGCAGCGCGACAAGGACTAATGAAAAACTGTTTTTT. Amino acid sequence: CSATRTNEKLFF.

This sequence joins TRBV28 and TRBJ1-2; D is perhaps TRBD1 (6 bases). V lost 5 bases, J lost 1 base, and 14 bases lay in between. The CDR3 has 15 residues. The germline V gene has CDR1 MDHEN and CDR2 SYDVKM. CDR3 sequence reads: CASSLQGGFNYGYTF. The CDR3 region has the DNA TGTGCCAGCAGTCTACAGGGCGGATTTAACTATGGCTACACCTTC.

This clone appeared a few times. A far larger clone is off by one base, so a read error is likely. Other DNA variants within this sample encode the same CDR3. This chain links TRBV7-9 with TRBJ1-3; no clear D gene. This CDR3 is 12 amino acids long. The V end lost 0 bases, the J end lost 3 bases, and 0 bases lay between the germline ends. Germline V lookup: CDR1 SEHNR, CDR2 FQNEAQ (reference sequence). As DNA, the CDR3 is TGTGCCAGCAGCTTAGCTGGAAACACCATATATTTT. This sequence encodes CASSLAGNTIYF.

Concerning this clone itself: The same CDR3 is also encoded by other DNA sequences in this sample. V is TRBV5-5 and J is TRBJ2-5; D is possibly TRBD1 (6 bases). Germline CDR1 and CDR2: SGHKS and YYEKEE (reference sequence). The CDR3 is made up of 13 amino acids. Trimming took off 2 bases at V and 4 bases at J, with 9 bases between the two ends. In DNA, the CDR3 is TGTGCCAGCAGCTTCTGGGGGCTAGAGACCCAGTACTTC. This gives the protein CASSFWGLETQYF. Looking up the rest from reference TRBV5-5 and TRBJ2-5 gives the full variable domain: DAGVTQSPTHLIKTRGQQVTLRCSPISGHKSVSWYQQVLGQGPQFIFQYYEKEERGRGNFPDRFSARQFPNYSSELNVNALLLGDSALYLCASSFWGLETQYFGPGTRLLVL.

The rearrangement links TRBV14 to TRBJ2-3, with 9 positions matching TRBD2. J gave up 4 bases and V 4 bases, and 9 bases lay outside the gene matches. Germline lookup yields CDR1 SGHDN and CDR2 FVKESK. The length of the CDR3 is 16 residues. Written as DNA, the CDR3 is TGTGCCAGCAGCCGCAACCTAGCGGGGTATTCAGATACGCAGTATTTT. Its protein product is CASSRNLAGYSDTQYF.

The V and J genes are TRBV7-2 and TRBJ1-4, with a weak D call TRBD1 (6 bases). The CDR3 is made up of 15 amino acids. Germline assignment: CDR1 SGHTA and CDR2 FQGNSA. V was shortened by 5 bases and J by 5 bases, with 15 bases between the two germline ends. As DNA, the CDR3 is TGTGCCAGCAGCATTCCCGGGACACGGAATGAAAAACTGTTTTTT. Amino acids: CASSIPGTRNEKLFF.

The chain links TRBV29-1 to TRBJ2-1, with 10 positions matching TRBD1. CDR1 is SQVTM and CDR2 is ANQGSEA in the germline V gene. Trimming removed 6 bases from V and 0 bases from J; junction bases left unmatched: 5. The CDR3 is made up of 15 amino acids. CDR3: CSVRRTGGSYNEQFF. Here the CDR3 DNA reads TGCAGCGTACGCCGGACAGGGGGCTCCTACAATGAGCAGTTCTTC.

About this clone itself: This same CDR3 is encoded by further DNA sequences in the sample. This chain joins TRBV6-6 and TRBJ1-2; D gene uncertain. V was pared by 0 bases and J by 3 bases, with 5 bases between. From germline, CDR1 is MNHNY and CDR2 SVGAGI (reference sequence). The CDR3 runs 13 residues. CDR3 DNA: TGTGCCAGCAGTTACTCTAGGGACTATGGCTACACCTTC. The encoded protein is CASSYSRDYGYTF.

CDR3 residues: CASSPPLANQPQHF. The CDR3 bases are TGTGCCAGCAGTCCCCCCCTGGCCAATCAGCCCCAGCATTTT. The chain recombines TRBV28 with TRBJ1-5; no firm D call. V dropped 5 bases and J dropped 3 bases, with 11 bases sitting between them. Per germline, CDR1 MDHEN and CDR2 SYDVKM. This CDR3 has 14 residues.

Of note for this clone: A much larger clonotype is one base distant, so this may be a read error. Different DNA sequences within this sample yield the same CDR3. The V and J genes are TRBV2 and TRBJ2-2, with D unclear. CDR3 length: 14 residues. The germline V gene has CDR1 SNHLY and CDR2 FYNNEI. V was pared by 8 bases and J by 0 bases, with 10 bases between. The CDR3 DNA reads as TGTGCCAGCCGACAAGGAACGAACACCGGGGAGCTGTTTTTT. It translates to CASRQGTNTGELFF.

This clone has just one count. The chain recombines TRBV19 with TRBJ1-1; the match to TRBD1 covers 7 bases. The CDR3 contains 15 residues. The V gene's germline CDR1 is LNHDA and CDR2 SQIVND (reference sequence). V lost 4 bases, J lost 4 bases, and 9 bases stayed unmatched. In nucleotides, the CDR3 is TGTGCCAGTAGTACCGGACAGGCCTGGGTCACTGAAGCTTTCTTT. Translation: CASSTGQAWVTEAFF.

Concerning this clone itself: A much larger clone differs from this one at a single base, so this may be a read error. The V gene is TRBV2, the J gene TRBJ1-1; D is ambiguous. The germline gives CDR1 SNHLY, CDR2 FYNNEI. V lost 3 bases and J 3 bases, leaving 5 bases between the germline ends. The CDR3 is 12 residues long. The CDR3 nucleotides read TGTGCCAGCAGTGACGAGTACACTGAAGCTTTCTTT. Residues: CASSDEYTEAFF.

This clone was observed a few times. In DNA, the CDR3 is TGTGCCAGCAGCTTGGGACAGGGGGCATACGAGCAGTACTTC. Amino acid sequence: CASSLGQGAYEQYF. This chain joins TRBV5-6 and TRBJ2-7; 10 bases line up with TRBD1. V trimming: 0 bases; J trimming: 4 bases; junction bases outside the gene matches: 1. CDR1 is SGHDT and CDR2 is YYEEEE in the germline V gene. The CDR3 is made up of 14 amino acids.

The genes are TRBV27 and TRBJ2-7, with 9 positions matching TRBD1. The CDR3 is 14 amino acids. Germline CDR1 reads MNHEY; CDR2 reads SMNVEV (reference sequence). With 5 bases clipped from V and 6 bases from J, the junction kept 8 bases outside the gene matches. The CDR3 DNA sequence: TGTGCCAGCAGTCGAGGGACAGGGCTCCTCGAGCAGTACTTC. This gives the protein CASSRGTGLLEQYF.

Points on this clone: The sample holds other DNA sequences that translate to the same CDR3. This sequence joins TRBV2 and TRBJ1-3, with TRBD1 matching over 7 bases. The V and J ends lost 3 bases and 6 bases, in that order; junction bases with no gene match: 8. From germline, CDR1 is SNHLY and CDR2 FYNNEI. This CDR3 contains 15 residues. The chain's CDR3 is CASSEFRGPANTIYF. CDR3 DNA: TGTGCCAGCAGTGAGTTTAGGGGGCCGGCAAACACCATATATTTT.

The rearrangement uses TRBV11-2 and TRBJ1-5; the D gene is possibly TRBD1 (5 bases). There are 13 residues in the CDR3. V lost 6 bases and J lost 9, with 15 bases in between. CDR1 is SGHAT, CDR2 FQNNGV, per germline. The CDR3 DNA reads as TGTGCCAGCAGGCGAGGGGAGGGGACGCCCCAGCATTTT. Its protein is CASRRGEGTPQHF.